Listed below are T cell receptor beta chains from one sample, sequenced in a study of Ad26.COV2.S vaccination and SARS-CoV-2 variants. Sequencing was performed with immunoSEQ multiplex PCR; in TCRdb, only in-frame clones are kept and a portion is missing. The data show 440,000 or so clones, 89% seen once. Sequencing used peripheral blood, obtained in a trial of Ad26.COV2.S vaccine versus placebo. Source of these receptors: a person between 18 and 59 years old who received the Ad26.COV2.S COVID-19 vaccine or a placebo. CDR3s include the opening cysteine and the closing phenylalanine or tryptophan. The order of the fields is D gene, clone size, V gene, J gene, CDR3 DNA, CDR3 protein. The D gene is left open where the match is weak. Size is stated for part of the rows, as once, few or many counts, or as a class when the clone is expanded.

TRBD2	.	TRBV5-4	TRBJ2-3	TGTGCCAGCAGCTTGGGGGGGAGGGCCCCAGATACGCAGTATTTT	CASSLGGRAPDTQYF
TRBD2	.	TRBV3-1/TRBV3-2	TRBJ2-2	TGTGCCAGCAGCCCCTTTGAAGCTAGCGGTACCCGGGAGCTGTTTTTT	CASSPFEASGTRELFF
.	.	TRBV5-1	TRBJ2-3	TGCGCCAGCAGGCCGAGGGAGCTCGGCGAGACGTCCACAGATACGCAGTATTTT	CASRPRELGETSTDTQYF
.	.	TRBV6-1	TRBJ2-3	TGTGCCAGCAGTGGCTATTGGGGTCGGGGACACACAGATACGCAGTATTTT	CASSGYWGRGHTDTQYF
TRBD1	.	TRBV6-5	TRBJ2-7	TGTGCCAGCAGTCGACGGGACAGTTCCTACGAGCAGTACTTC	CASSRRDSSYEQYF
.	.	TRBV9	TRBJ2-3	TGTGCCAGCAGCGTAGATGGGGGTGCCACAGATACGCAGTATTTT	CASSVDGGATDTQYF
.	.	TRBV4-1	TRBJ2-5	TGCGCCAGCAGCCAAGGAGCACTAGCTATCAAAGAGACCCAGTACTTC	CASSQGALAIKETQYF
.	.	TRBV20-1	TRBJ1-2	TGCAGTGCTAGAAGGGGTTACTACACCTTC	CSARRGYYTF
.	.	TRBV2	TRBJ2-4	TGTGCCAGCAGTGAACTCGGGGCAGCCAAAAACATTCAGTACTTC	CASSELGAAKNIQYF
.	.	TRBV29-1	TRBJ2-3	TGCAGCGTCCGATCGGGGACAGATACGCAGTATTTT	CSVRSGTDTQYF
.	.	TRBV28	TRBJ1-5	TGTGCCAGCAGTTGGTTAGGGGATCAGCCCCAGCATTTT	CASSWLGDQPQHF
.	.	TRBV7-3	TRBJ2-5	TGTGCCAGCAGCATAAGACCCCAAGAGACCCAGTACTTC	CASSIRPQETQYF
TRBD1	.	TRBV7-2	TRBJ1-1	TGTGCCAGCAGAAACGGACAGGGGGCTTGGGGCACTGAAGCTTTCTTT	CASRNGQGAWGTEAFF
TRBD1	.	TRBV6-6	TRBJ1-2	TGTGCCAGCAGGGACGGCACAGGGGCTGGGGATGGCTACACCTTC	CASRDGTGAGDGYTF
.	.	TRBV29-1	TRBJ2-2	TGCAGCGTTGAAGTCTTGACCGGGGAGCTGTTTTTT	CSVEVLTGELFF
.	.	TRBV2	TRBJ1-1	TGTGCCAGCAGTGTTAACACTGAAGCTTTCTTT	CASSVNTEAFF
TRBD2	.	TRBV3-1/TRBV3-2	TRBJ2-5	TGTGCCAGCAGCCAAGCAAAAACCGGGGGGGTAGGGACCCAGTACTTC	CASSQAKTGGVGTQYF
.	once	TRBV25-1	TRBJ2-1	TGTGCCAGCAGTGAAGGGCAGACCCTTGGCGATGAGCAGTTCTTC	CASSEGQTLGDEQFF
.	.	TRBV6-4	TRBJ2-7	TGTGCCAGCAGTGACCGGGGGACTCCCCTCTACTTC	CASSDRGTPLYF
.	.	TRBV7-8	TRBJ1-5	TGTGCCAGCAGCTTAGGGGCGGGACAAGGGTTACAGCCCCAGCATTTT	CASSLGAGQGLQPQHF
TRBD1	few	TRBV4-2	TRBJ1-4	TGTGCCAGCAGCCCGGACAGGGTCGGGGATGAAAAACTGTTTTTT	CASSPDRVGDEKLFF
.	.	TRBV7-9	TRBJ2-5	TGTGCCAGCAGCCCCCAACCGGGCCGCCAAGAGACCCAGTACTTC	CASSPQPGRQETQYF
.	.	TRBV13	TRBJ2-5	TGTGCCAGCAGCGAATGGACGCGTTTGTTGCCCCAAGAGACCCAGTACTTC	CASSEWTRLLPQETQYF
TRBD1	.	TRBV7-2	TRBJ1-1	TGTGCCAGCAGCTTAACAGGGGTGAACACTGAAGCTTTCTTT	CASSLTGVNTEAFF
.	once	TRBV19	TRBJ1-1	TGTGCCAGTAGTATCTATACAGGGTGGCGGACTGAAGCTTTCTTT	CASSIYTGWRTEAFF
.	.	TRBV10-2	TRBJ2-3	TGCGCCAGCAGTGAGATTGTTACAGATACGCAGTATTTT	CASSEIVTDTQYF
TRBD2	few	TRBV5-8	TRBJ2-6	TGTGCCAGCAGCCCCCGGGGGGAGGGGCGTAGCTCTGGGGCCAACGTCCTGACTTTC	CASSPRGEGRSSGANVLTF
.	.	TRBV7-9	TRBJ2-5	TGTGCCAGCAGCTTAAGCCAAAACCAAGAGACCCAGTACTTC	CASSLSQNQETQYF
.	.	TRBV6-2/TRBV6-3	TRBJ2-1	TGTGCCAGCAGTTACTATTCCTTAGGGACCGATGAGCAGTTCTTC	CASSYYSLGTDEQFF
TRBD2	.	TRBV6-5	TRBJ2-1	TGTGCCAGCAGCTCAGGACTAGCGGGAGAGCAGTTCTTC	CASSSGLAGEQFF
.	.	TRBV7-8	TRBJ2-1	TGTGCCAGCAGCTTACTTAGCCCTGCCTACAATGAGCAGTTCTTC	CASSLLSPAYNEQFF
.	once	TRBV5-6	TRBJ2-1	TGTGCCAGCAGCCACCCCACGGCCACCCCGTATAGCTCCTACAATGAGCAGTTCTTC	CASSHPTATPYSSYNEQFF
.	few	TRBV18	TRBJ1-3	TGTGCCAGCTCACCCGTGGGCTCCTCTGGAAACACCATATATTTT	CASSPVGSSGNTIYF
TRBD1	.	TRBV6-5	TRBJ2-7	TGTGCCAGCAAAACAGGGCAGGGGGCGGGCGAGCAGTACTTC	CASKTGQGAGEQYF
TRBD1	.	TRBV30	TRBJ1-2	TGTGCCTGGAGTGTACTCGACAGGGGCGGTGGCTACACCTTC	CAWSVLDRGGGYTF
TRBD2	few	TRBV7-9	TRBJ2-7	TGTGCCAGCAGCCTGGGGACTAGCGCATACTACGAGCAGTACTTC	CASSLGTSAYYEQYF
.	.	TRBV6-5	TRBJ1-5	TGTGCCAGCAGTTCACTCCGGGGCAATCAGCCCCAGCATTTT	CASSSLRGNQPQHF
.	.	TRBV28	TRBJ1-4	TGTGCCAGCAGTTTTTCCGGGGTTGTGGAAGAAAAACTGTTTTTT	CASSFSGVVEEKLFF
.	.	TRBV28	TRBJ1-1	TGTGCCAGCATCGGGGGGCGGCAAAACACTGAAGCTTTCTTT	CASIGGRQNTEAFF
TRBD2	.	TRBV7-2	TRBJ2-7	TGTGCCAGCAGCTTAGTTCGGGTCAGCGGGGGGGCCTACGAGCAGTACTTC	CASSLVRVSGGAYEQYF
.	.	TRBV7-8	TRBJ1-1	TGTGCCAGCAGCTTACGGGCAGTCATGAACACTGAAGCTTTCTTT	CASSLRAVMNTEAFF
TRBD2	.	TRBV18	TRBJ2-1	TGTGCCAGCTCACCACCGGGACTAGCGGGTGAGCAGTTCTTC	CASSPPGLAGEQFF
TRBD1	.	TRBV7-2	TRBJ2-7	TGTGCCAGCAGCTTTGCCGGGACAGGGACGAACGAGCAGTACTTC	CASSFAGTGTNEQYF
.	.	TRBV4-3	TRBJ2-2	TGCGCCAGCAGCCAAGATCAGTGGGGGGCGAACACCGGGGAGCTGTTTTTT	CASSQDQWGANTGELFF
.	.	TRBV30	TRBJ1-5	TGTGCCTGGGCTAGTACAGCGGAATTTAATCAGCCCCAGCATTTT	CAWASTAEFNQPQHF
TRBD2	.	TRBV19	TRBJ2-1	TGTGCCAGTAGTATAGGGTTCCTAGCGGGCTCCTACAATGAGCAGTTCTTC	CASSIGFLAGSYNEQFF
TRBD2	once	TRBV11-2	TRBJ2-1	TGTGCCAGCGGAAAGCTAGCGGGACCCAACAATGAGCAGTTCTTC	CASGKLAGPNNEQFF
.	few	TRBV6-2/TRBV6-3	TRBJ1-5	TGTGCCAGCAGCACAATACAGGGACGAAGCAATCAGCCCCAGCATTTT	CASSTIQGRSNQPQHF
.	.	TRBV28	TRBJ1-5	TGTGCCAGCCCCCCCCGAGGGGATAGGGCCAATCAGCCCCAGCATTTT	CASPPRGDRANQPQHF
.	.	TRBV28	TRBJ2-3	TGTGCCAGCAGTAAGAACCGGGACCCCTCTATGTATTTT	CASSKNRDPSMYF
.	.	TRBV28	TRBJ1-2	TGTGCCAGCACCGAGGGGCGCTATGGCTACACCTTC	CASTEGRYGYTF
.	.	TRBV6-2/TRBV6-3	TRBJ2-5	TGTGCCAGCAGTTACTTCCCTACCCGATCGGGATACCAAGAGACCCAGTACTTC	CASSYFPTRSGYQETQYF
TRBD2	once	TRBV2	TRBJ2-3	TGTGCCAGCAGTCTTTCCGGGACTAGCGGGAGCCTCGATTTT	CASSLSGTSGSLDF
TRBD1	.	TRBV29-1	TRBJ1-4	TGCAGCGTGGGACAGGGGGCAGCTAATGAAAAACTGTTTTTT	CSVGQGAANEKLFF